These T cell receptor beta chains were read from a single sample in a study of blood T cells in healthy people across ages. One entry per CDR3 protein, called by TCRdb with MiXCR from the 5' RACE reads. The table has about 970,000 distinct CDR3 sequences, roughly 51% seen once. Sequencing input: blood. These TCRs come from a woman aged 55-75 years in good health. CDR3s include the opening cysteine and the closing phenylalanine or tryptophan. D genes are given only for firm matches. A clone size is listed for some rows: how often the clone was seen (once, few, many), or a class if it is expanded.

CDR3 DNA,CDR3 protein,clone size,V gene,D gene,J gene
TGTGCCAGGACAGTATACGAGCAGTACTTC,CARTVYEQYF,few,TRBV27,NA,TRBJ2-7
TGTGCCAGCAGCCGGGAACAGGGGATTGTTTTTGGCTACACCTTC,CASSREQGIVFGYTF,NA,TRBV7-9,TRBD1,TRBJ1-2
TGTGCCAGCAGCCCAGGGGCGAACGGGGTCAAAAACATTCAGTACTTC,CASSPGANGVKNIQYF,few,TRBV9,NA,TRBJ2-4
TGTGCCAGCAGTTACTCGACGAGGTTGGGCACAGATACGCAGTATTTT,CASSYSTRLGTDTQYF,NA,TRBV6-6,NA,TRBJ2-3
TGCAGTGCTAGGGGGACAGAGCTTCAGCCCCAGCATTTT,CSARGTELQPQHF,NA,TRBV20-1,TRBD1,TRBJ1-5
TGTGCCAGCAGACCCGGGGGAACAGATACGCAGTATTTT,CASRPGGTDTQYF,NA,TRBV28,NA,TRBJ2-3
TGTGCCAGCAGCTTAGAAGCGGGAAGGGTCTACGAGCAGTACTTC,CASSLEAGRVYEQYF,NA,TRBV7-2,TRBD2,TRBJ2-7
TGCAGCGCCTTCGGGACAGGGGTGCGGTATGGCTACACCTTC,CSAFGTGVRYGYTF,NA,TRBV29-1,TRBD1,TRBJ1-2
TGTGCCATCAGTGACCGTTCAGCGGGAGACGAGCAGTACTTC,CAISDRSAGDEQYF,few,TRBV10-3,TRBD2,TRBJ2-7
TGCGCCAGCAGCCAAGTGGGGTATGACGAACTAGGGCAAGAGACCCAGTACTTC,CASSQVGYDELGQETQYF,NA,TRBV4-1,NA,TRBJ2-5
TGTGCCAGCAGCCCCTACCGTAGCCCCCTACCTAGCGGGAGGTTCCACGAGCAGTACTTC,CASSPYRSPLPSGRFHEQYF,NA,TRBV11-2,TRBD2,TRBJ2-7
TGTGCCAGCAGCTTATTGGGAGTCTCAGGAGAGACCCAGTACTTC,CASSLLGVSGETQYF,NA,TRBV7-9,NA,TRBJ2-5
TGTGCCAGCAGGTCGTTTGAAAAACTGTTTTTT,CASRSFEKLFF,NA,TRBV2,NA,TRBJ1-4
TGTGCCACCAGTAAAGGACAGGCCCCCTACGAGCAGTACTTC,CATSKGQAPYEQYF,NA,TRBV24-1,TRBD1,TRBJ2-7
TGCGCCAGCAGCCCGCTCCCCGGGACTAACAATGAGCAGTTCTTC,CASSPLPGTNNEQFF,NA,TRBV5-1,TRBD2,TRBJ2-1
TGTGCCAGGGTCTTCTCGGGACTAACCAGTTACAATGAGCAGTTCTTC,CARVFSGLTSYNEQFF,few,TRBV19,TRBD2,TRBJ2-1
TGTGCCAGCTCACGTCTCCGGGACAGCTACGAGCAGTACTTC,CASSRLRDSYEQYF,NA,TRBV18,TRBD1,TRBJ2-7
TGTGCCACCAGCAGAGATCTCTCGTCTAGCGGCTTGCAAGAGACCCAGTACTTC,CATSRDLSSSGLQETQYF,NA,TRBV15,TRBD2,TRBJ2-5
TGCAGGGGTAGGTTAGAGAGCACTGAAGCTTTCTTT,CRGRLESTEAFF,NA,TRBV29-1,NA,TRBJ1-1
TGTGCCAGCAGTACAGGTTGGGCAGATACGCAGTATTTT,CASSTGWADTQYF,NA,TRBV12-3/TRBV12-4,NA,TRBJ2-3
TGTGCCAGCACGACCGAGGGGCAGCCCCAGCATTTT,CASTTEGQPQHF,NA,TRBV6-6,NA,TRBJ1-5
TGTGCCAGCACTATGCGGGACAGGGACTTCGAGCAGTACTTC,CASTMRDRDFEQYF,NA,TRBV12-3/TRBV12-4,TRBD1,TRBJ2-7
TGTGCCAGCAGCCCTCTAGCGCGGAGCTCCTACGAGCAGTACTTC,CASSPLARSSYEQYF,NA,TRBV4-2,NA,TRBJ2-7
TGCACCAGCAGCCAAGACAGGGGGAGTCTGAATGAGCAGTTCTTC,CTSSQDRGSLNEQFF,NA,TRBV4-1,TRBD1,TRBJ2-1
TGTGCCAGCAGCTCAATAGTAGTCTACGAGCAGTACTTC,CASSSIVVYEQYF,NA,TRBV7-9,NA,TRBJ2-7
TGCGCCAGCAGCTTGGTTTCGGAGAACACTGAAGCTTTCTTT,CASSLVSENTEAFF,NA,TRBV5-1,NA,TRBJ1-1
TGTGCCAGCAGCTTATTCCTAGCGGGATTTGGCACAGATACGCAGTATTTT,CASSLFLAGFGTDTQYF,NA,TRBV7-2,TRBD2,TRBJ2-3
TGTGCCAGCAGCCCCCGATCCAGGGGCGGTGGCTATGGCTACACCTTC,CASSPRSRGGGYGYTF,NA,TRBV11-2,NA,TRBJ1-2
TGCAGTGCCCCACTAGCGGGACCAGATACGCAGTATTTT,CSAPLAGPDTQYF,NA,TRBV20-1,TRBD2,TRBJ2-3
TGTGCCAGCTCGAAGCTAGCGGGAGATTCTGAGACCCAGTACTTC,CASSKLAGDSETQYF,NA,TRBV18,TRBD2,TRBJ2-5
TGCGCCAGCATCGGGCAGAAAGACCAAGAGACCCAGTACTTC,CASIGQKDQETQYF,few,TRBV5-1,NA,TRBJ2-5
TGTGCCAGCAGAACGACGGCCGGGGAGCTGTTTTTT,CASRTTAGELFF,NA,TRBV2,NA,TRBJ2-2
TGTGCCAGCAGCTTATCTGGTTATAGGGGTGGCAATCAGCCCCAGCATTTT,CASSLSGYRGGNQPQHF,few,TRBV7-2,NA,TRBJ1-5
TGTGCCAGCGGGAAGGTACCGCTTGGCTACACCTTC,CASGKVPLGYTF,NA,TRBV28,NA,TRBJ1-2
TGCAGCGTCTCAGGGACTAGCGGACAGAATGAGCAGTTCTTC,CSVSGTSGQNEQFF,many,TRBV29-1,TRBD2,TRBJ2-1
TGTGCCAGCAGCCCCGGGACTGCAAGAGATACGCAGTATTTT,CASSPGTARDTQYF,NA,TRBV11-2,NA,TRBJ2-3
TGTGCCAGCAGTTACTCGAGGGGAGAGGGCAGGGGACTAGCCAAAAACATGCAGTACTTC,CASSYSRGEGRGLAKNMQYF,NA,TRBV6-2/TRBV6-3,TRBD2,TRBJ2-4